The rows below give T cell receptor beta chains drawn from one sample of a study of cytomegalovirus exposure and HLA in healthy donors. Produced via immunoSEQ multiplex PCR; TCRdb's table is partial and in-frame only. The sample includes some 270,000 clones, approximately 83% seen only once; the top ten take 0.9% to 1.1%. Sequencing was carried out using PBMCs. All receptors come from a woman aged 18 to 35 in good health and CMV-seronegative. The CDR3 runs from the conserved cysteine through the conserved F or W. Each record gives: clone size, J gene, V gene, D gene, CDR3 protein, CDR3 DNA. The D gene is left open where the match is weak. Size is stated for part of the rows, as once, few or many counts, or as a class when the clone is expanded.

>NA|TRBJ1-3|TRBV2|NA
CASSDIATIAGNTIYF
TGTGCCAGCAGTGATATAGCGACGATCGCTGGAAACACCATATATTTT
>NA|TRBJ2-5|TRBV7-9|NA
CASSVQETQYF
TGTGCCAGCAGCGTACAAGAGACCCAGTACTTC
>few|TRBJ1-1|TRBV29-1|NA
CVANRDRTEAFF
TGCGTCGCTAACAGGGACCGCACTGAAGCTTTCTTT
>NA|TRBJ2-5|TRBV18|TRBD2
CASCVASGLQETQYF
TGTGCCAGCTGTGTGGCTAGCGGGCTGCAAGAGACCCAGTACTTC
>NA|TRBJ1-4|TRBV19|NA
CASEPRLGNEKLFF
TGTGCCTCCGAACCTAGACTGGGTAATGAAAAACTGTTTTTT
>NA|TRBJ1-3|TRBV27|NA
CASVDRDSGNTIYF
TGTGCCAGTGTCGACAGAGACTCTGGAAACACCATATATTTT
>NA|TRBJ2-7|TRBV19|TRBD1
CATRDRLTDEQYF
TGTGCCACTCGGGACAGGTTAACCGACGAGCAGTACTTC
>NA|TRBJ2-4|TRBV4-3|NA
CASSQLEGGNIQYF
TGCGCCAGCAGCCAACTGGAGGGGGGGAACATTCAGTACTTC
>once|TRBJ1-4|TRBV28|TRBD1
CASSPRTGKREKLFF
TGTGCCAGCAGTCCGAGGACAGGAAAACGTGAAAAACTGTTTTTT
>NA|TRBJ2-7|TRBV5-1|NA
CASSWRTDSYEQYF
TGCGCCAGCAGCTGGAGGACAGACTCCTACGAGCAGTACTTC
>NA|TRBJ2-1|TRBV5-1|TRBD2
CASTLLAGVVNEQFF
TGCGCCAGCACCTTACTAGCGGGAGTAGTCAATGAGCAGTTCTTC
>NA|TRBJ2-1|TRBV5-1|TRBD2
CASSSSLAGEPNEQFF
TGCGCCAGCAGCTCCTCACTAGCGGGAGAACCCAATGAGCAGTTCTTC
>NA|TRBJ1-5|TRBV2|NA
CASSDSQGLNQPQHF
TGTGCCAGCAGTGACTCTCAGGGGCTCAATCAGCCCCAGCATTTT
>NA|TRBJ2-2|TRBV27|TRBD1
CASSRDRDALHTGELFF
TGTGCCAGCAGCCGGGACAGGGATGCCCTTCACACCGGGGAGCTGTTTTTT
>NA|TRBJ2-6|TRBV30|NA
CAWSVWAGLAGANVLTF
TGTGCCTGGAGTGTGTGGGCAGGGCTCGCCGGGGCCAACGTCCTGACTTTC
>NA|TRBJ1-1|TRBV18|NA
CASGEANTEAFF
TGTGCCAGCGGGGAGGCGAACACTGAAGCTTTCTTT
>NA|TRBJ1-5|TRBV28|NA
CASSHGSRILEHF
TGTGCCAGCAGTCACGGGAGCCGAATATTGGAGCATTTT
>NA|TRBJ2-7|TRBV7-2|NA
CASSRLTGSYEQYF
TGTGCCAGCAGCCGGCTTACAGGGTCCTACGAGCAGTACTTC
>NA|TRBJ2-2|TRBV12-5|TRBD2
CASEGDSGSMVAGELFF
TGTGCTAGTGAAGGGGATAGCGGGAGTATGGTAGCCGGGGAGCTGTTTTTT
>NA|TRBJ2-7|TRBV14|NA
CASSQAREQYF
TGTGCCAGCAGCCAAGCGCGCGAGCAGTACTTC
>NA|TRBJ1-1|TRBV29-1|NA
CSVSRGMNTEAFF
TGCAGCGTCAGCAGGGGTATGAACACTGAAGCTTTCTTT
>NA|TRBJ1-5|TRBV19|NA
CASSKTPGDQPQHF
TGTGCCAGTAGCAAAACCCCCGGGGATCAGCCCCAGCATTTT
>NA|TRBJ2-1|TRBV29-1|TRBD1
CSVLNQGARTYNEQFF
TGCAGCGTTCTCAACCAGGGGGCCCGAACCTACAATGAGCAGTTCTTC
>NA|TRBJ2-7|TRBV7-2|NA
CASSLLGDYEQYF
TGTGCCAGCAGCTTGCTAGGTGACTACGAGCAGTACTTC
>NA|TRBJ1-1|TRBV28|NA
CASTQITEAFF
TGTGCCAGCACCCAGATCACTGAAGCTTTCTTT
>NA|TRBJ2-1|TRBV27|NA
CASSLYRVESYNEQFF
TGTGCCAGCAGTCTCTACAGGGTTGAGTCCTACAATGAGCAGTTCTTC
>few|TRBJ1-2|TRBV28|TRBD1
CASRIRQGGGYTF
TGTGCCAGCAGGATTCGACAGGGGGGAGGCTACACCTTC
>NA|TRBJ2-5|TRBV10-1|NA
CASSGKTGLETQYF
TGCGCCAGCAGTGGAAAAACAGGGTTGGAGACCCAGTACTTC
>NA|TRBJ2-4|TRBV6-5|TRBD1
CASSSGGSTKNIQYF
TGTGCCAGCAGTTCAGGGGGCTCAACCAAAAACATTCAGTACTTC
>NA|TRBJ2-5|TRBV30|NA
CAWSRAGGLSGDETQYF
TGTGCCTGGAGTCGGGCAGGGGGCCTCAGCGGGGATGAGACCCAGTACTTC
>NA|TRBJ1-1|TRBV5-6|TRBD1
CASSSLLRDRAAFF
TGTGCCAGCAGCTCATTACTCCGGGACAGGGCGGCTTTCTTT
>few|TRBJ2-5|TRBV4-2|NA
CATSRVTSIGETQYF
TGTGCCACCTCACGAGTGACTAGTATAGGGGAGACCCAGTACTTC
>NA|TRBJ2-3|TRBV7-9|NA
CASSLTRIDTQYF
TGTGCCAGCAGCTTGACTAGAATAGATACGCAGTATTTT
>NA|TRBJ1-2|TRBV28|TRBD1
CATRPGQNYGYTF
TGTGCCACTAGACCGGGACAGAACTATGGCTACACCTTC
>once|TRBJ2-1|TRBV27|TRBD2
CASSLPPGLAGGRDNEQFF
TGTGCCAGCAGTTTACCTCCGGGACTAGCGGGGGGCCGGGACAATGAGCAGTTCTTC
>NA|TRBJ1-3|TRBV6-5|NA
CASSYGGSGTIYF
TGTGCCAGCAGTTACGGGGGGTCCGGGACCATATATTTT
>once|TRBJ1-4|TRBV5-6|NA
CASSLGGLEKLFF
TGTGCCAGCAGCTTGGGAGGCTTGGAAAAACTGTTTTTT
>NA|TRBJ2-1|TRBV19|NA
CASSTTGTSINEQFF
TGTGCCAGTAGTACAACCGGGACTTCCATCAATGAGCAGTTCTTC
>once|TRBJ1-4|TRBV30|NA
CAWSVWGGNEKLFF
TGTGCCTGGAGCGTCTGGGGGGGAAATGAAAAACTGTTTTTT
>once|TRBJ2-4|TRBV5-1|NA
CASSVWDTRSKNIQYF
TGCGCCAGCAGCGTGTGGGACACACGGTCCAAAAACATTCAGTACTTC
>NA|TRBJ1-5|TRBV2|NA
CASSRDTSNQPQHF
TGTGCCAGCAGTCGGGACACTAGCAATCAGCCCCAGCATTTT
>NA|TRBJ1-4|TRBV9|NA
CASGGNEKLFF
TGTGCCAGCGGAGGGAATGAAAAACTGTTTTTT
>NA|TRBJ1-2|TRBV30|TRBD1
CASRRLAGGDYGYTF
TGTGCCTCCCGGCGATTGGCAGGGGGCGACTATGGCTACACCTTC